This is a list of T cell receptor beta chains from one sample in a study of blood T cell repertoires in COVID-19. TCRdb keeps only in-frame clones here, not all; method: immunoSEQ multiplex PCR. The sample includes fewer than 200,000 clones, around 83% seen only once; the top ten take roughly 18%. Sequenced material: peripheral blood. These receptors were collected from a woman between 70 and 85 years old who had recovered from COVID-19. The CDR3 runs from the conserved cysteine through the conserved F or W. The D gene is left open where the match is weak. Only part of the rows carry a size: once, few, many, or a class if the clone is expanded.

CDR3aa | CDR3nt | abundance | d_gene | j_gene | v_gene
CASSRPRWLAGGLAKNIQYF | TGCGCCAGCAGCCGCCCCCGGTGGCTAGCGGGCGGACTAGCCAAAAACATTCAGTACTTC | - | TRBD2 | TRBJ2-4 | TRBV4-1
CASSRDPRLLGGYGYTF | TGTGCCAGCAGTCGAGACCCCAGACTCCTCGGAGGCTATGGCTACACCTTC | - | - | TRBJ1-2 | TRBV6-6
CATRQARGPQHF | TGTGCCACCAGACAGGCCCGGGGGCCCCAGCATTTT | - | - | TRBJ1-5 | TRBV19
CASSKLAADTQYF | TGTGCCAGCAGCAAACTAGCGGCAGATACGCAGTATTTT | once | - | TRBJ2-3 | TRBV21-1
CASSLLGTSGRAKNIQYF | TGTGCCAGCAGTTTATTGGGGACTAGCGGGCGGGCCAAAAACATTCAGTACTTC | once | TRBD2 | TRBJ2-4 | TRBV28
CASSGGAPEKLFF | TGTGCCAGCAGCGGGGGGGCCCCTGAAAAACTGTTTTTT | - | - | TRBJ1-4 | TRBV5-4
CASSTPGTPEETQYF | TGTGCCAGCAGCACCCCCGGGACTCCTGAGGAGACCCAGTACTTC | once | - | TRBJ2-5 | TRBV7-3
CASSWDRGRATNEKLFF | TGTGCCAGCAGCTGGGACAGGGGAAGGGCAACTAATGAAAAACTGTTTTTT | - | TRBD1 | TRBJ1-4 | TRBV2
CASTSPGQVRTWGSSNQPQHF | TGCGCCAGCACCTCCCCCGGGCAAGTACGGACCTGGGGCTCTAGCAATCAGCCCCAGCATTTT | - | - | TRBJ1-5 | TRBV23-1
CASRRGGGPPDTIYF | TGTGCCAGCAGGAGGGGAGGGGGTCCCCCGGACACCATATATTTT | many | - | TRBJ1-3 | TRBV9
CASSLGDTNPAWVLRTYEQYF | TGTGCCAGCAGTTTGGGGGACACAAACCCGGCATGGGTACTTAGAACCTACGAGCAGTACTTC | - | - | TRBJ2-7 | TRBV28
CASSHQGRFDYGYTF | TGCGCCAGCAGCCATCAGGGTCGTTTTGACTATGGCTACACCTTC | - | - | TRBJ1-2 | TRBV5-1
CASSLGLASGETQYF | TGTGCCAGCAGCTTAGGGCTAGCCTCGGGGGAGACCCAGTACTTC | - | - | TRBJ2-5 | TRBV7-3
CASSPGTGLGQPQHF | TGTGCCAGCTCACCAGGGACAGGGTTGGGTCAGCCCCAGCATTTT | - | TRBD1 | TRBJ1-5 | TRBV18
CASSQDRASWGGQFF | TGCGCCAGCAGCCAAGATCGGGCTAGCTGGGGTGGGCAGTTCTTC | few | - | TRBJ2-1 | TRBV4-3
CASSQNLAGGSDTQYF | TGCGCCAGCAGCCAAAACCTAGCGGGAGGGTCAGATACGCAGTATTTT | - | TRBD2 | TRBJ2-3 | TRBV4-1
CASSSQAGANTDTQYF | TGTGCCAGCAGCTCCCAGGCGGGGGCCAACACAGATACGCAGTATTTT | few | - | TRBJ2-3 | TRBV7-8
CASSLARDSGTQYF | TGTGCCAGCAGCTTAGCAAGGGACAGTGGGACCCAGTACTTC | - | TRBD1 | TRBJ2-5 | TRBV7-3
CAASSGQPTYEQYF | TGTGCCGCCTCTTCGGGACAGCCGACCTACGAGCAGTACTTC | - | TRBD1 | TRBJ2-7 | TRBV28
CASSQGFNKLWNQPQHF | TGCGCCAGCAGCCAAGGGTTCAACAAGTTGTGGAATCAGCCCCAGCATTTT | - | - | TRBJ1-5 | TRBV4-1